The clone carrying this T cell receptor (beta chain) has just a few counts. Its target is not known. The data originate from a study of molecular identifiers for immune sequencing clone quantification. With 3 bases removed from V and 4 bases from J, the gap between germline ends came to 13 bases. The CDR3 loop spans 15 amino acids. Germline CDR1 DFQATT, CDR2 SNEGSKA (reference sequence). MiXCR, run by TCRdb on the PCR reads, gives a single entry per CDR3 protein. This sample yields roughly 50,000 distinct CDR3 sequences, of which about a third are seen a single time; 3.5% to 4% belongs to the top ten. Findings of the study overall: Sizes of highly expanded clones could be underestimated through identical TCRs sharing a barcode.

The chain couples TRBV20-1 to TRBJ2-6, with a possible D match to TRBD1 (5 bases). Sequences were obtained from naive CD8+ T cells from blood, with Jurkat cell RNA spiked in. Stated subset: FACS-sorted CD8+CD4-CCR7+CD45RA+ naive T cells. This sequence was found in a human donor in good health. Some libraries in this study had Jurkat cell RNA spiked in. The CDR3 loop reads CSASELGAGANVLTF. The CDR3 DNA is TGCAGTGCTAGTGAGCTAGGGGCCGGGGCCAACGTCCTGACTTTC.